The 28 T cell receptor beta chains below were found in one sample sequenced in a study of regulatory and conventional T cells in RAG deficiency. TCRdb's table, derived via immunoSEQ multiplex PCR, lists solely in-frame clones and lacks some. Of about 32,000 clones detected, over 75% appear once; the ten largest clones hold approximately 15%. This same sample was also taken into another study, of regulatory T cells. That work adds: Primers: 52 TRBV forward and 13 TRBJ reverse.

Sequenced input: CD8+ T cells sorted from blood. The receptors shown here come from a human donor in good health.

The chain couples TRBV5-5 to TRBJ2-7, with D uncertain. Per germline, CDR1 SGHKS and CDR2 YYEKEE (reference sequence). V lost 5 bases and J 3 bases, leaving 18 bases between the germline ends. The CDR3 runs 15 residues. In DNA, the CDR3 is TGTGCCAGCAGTCCTCGGCGGATAGGAATCTACGAGCAGTACTTC. Amino acid sequence: CASSPRRIGIYEQYF.

The chain couples TRBV5-1 to TRBJ2-5, with 16 bases that match TRBD2. Germline CDR1 and CDR2: SGHRS and YFSETQ. This CDR3 is built from 17 residues. V lost 4 bases and J lost 5; bases outside the gene matches: 8. The CDR3 is CASSLPGLAGGRETQYF. CDR3 DNA sequence: TGCGCCAGCAGCCTCCCGGGACTAGCGGGGGGGCGGGAGACCCAGTACTTC. The whole variable domain, remainder taken from reference TRBV5-1 and TRBJ2-5, is KAGVTQTPRYLIKTRGQQVTLSCSPISGHRSVSWYQQTPGQGLQFLFEYFSETQRNKGNFPGRFSGRQFSNSRSEMNVSTLELGDSALYLCASSLPGLAGGRETQYFGPGTRLLVL.

This clone occurred once. The rearrangement links TRBV5-6 to TRBJ2-7; 7 bases align to TRBD1. The ends lost 0 bases at V and 4 bases at J; junction bases unmatched: 4. The CDR3 has 14 amino acids. The V gene's germline CDR1 is SGHDT and CDR2 YYEEEE. The CDR3 coding sequence is TGTGCCAGCAGCTTGGGACAGGGATGGTACGAGCAGTACTTC. It translates to CASSLGQGWYEQYF.

The chain uses TRBV2 and TRBJ2-1; TRBD2 might be the D (7 bases). This CDR3 has 17 amino acids. V was shortened by 0 bases and J by 7 bases, with 19 bases between the two germline ends. CDR1 is SNHLY, CDR2 FYNNEI, per germline. CDR3 nucleotide sequence: TGTGCCAGCAGTGAAGCAGGCGGTGGGGGGGCTTGGAATGAGCAGTTCTTC. Residues: CASSEAGGGGAWNEQFF.

This chain connects TRBV5-1 to TRBJ2-2; no firm D call. The V gene lost 0 bases and the J gene lost 4 bases, with 7 bases spanning the gap. The V gene's germline CDR1 is SGHRS and CDR2 YFSETQ. This CDR3 comprises 14 residues. DNA of the CDR3: TGCGCCAGCAGCTTGGGAGCTCCCACCGGGGAGCTGTTTTTT. This sequence encodes CASSLGAPTGELFF.

The rearrangement uses TRBV2 and TRBJ2-3, with 7 nucleotides matching TRBD1. The CDR3 loop spans 13 amino acids. The germline V gene encodes CDR1 SNHLY and CDR2 FYNNEI. Trimming took 8 bases from V and 4 from J; bases not matched to a gene: 6. CDR3: CASDRAIADTQYF. As DNA, the CDR3 is TGTGCCAGCGACAGGGCGATTGCAGATACGCAGTATTTT.

V is TRBV27 and J is TRBJ2-2; D is uncertain. The CDR3 loop spans 14 amino acids. CDR1 is MNHEY and CDR2 is SMNVEV in the germline V gene (reference sequence). V shed 3 bases and J shed 4 bases, with 9 bases lying between them. CDR3 loop: CASSFSWGTGELFF. The CDR3 DNA reads TGTGCCAGCAGTTTTTCTTGGGGCACCGGGGAGCTGTTTTTT.

This clone occurred once. The gene calls are TRBV18 and TRBJ2-5; either TRBD1 or TRBD2 may supply D (6 bases each). Trimming removed 0 bases from V and 4 bases from J, with 12 bases in between. Germline V gene lookup returns CDR1 KGHSH and CDR2 LQKENI. This CDR3 has 15 amino acids. The CDR3 loop is CASSPPGGWGETQYF. CDR3 in DNA: TGTGCCAGCTCACCACCGGGGGGCTGGGGAGAGACCCAGTACTTC. The full variable domain, rest sourced from reference TRBV18 and TRBJ2-5, is NAGVMQNPRHLVRRRGQEARLRCSPMKGHSHVYWYRQLPEEGLKFMVYLQKENIIDESGMPKERFSAEFPKEGPSILRIQQVVRGDSAAYFCASSPPGGWGETQYFGPGTRLLVL.

The J gene is TRBJ2-7, the V gene TRBV28, with 7 nucleotides matching TRBD1. Germline V gives CDR1 MDHEN, CDR2 SYDVKM. This CDR3 is 15 amino acids long. The V gene end was trimmed by 2 bases and the J gene end by 0 bases; junction bases not matched to a gene: 4. Here the CDR3 DNA reads TGTGCCAGCAGTTTAGGTCAGGGGGTCTCCTACGAGCAGTACTTC. Its protein product is CASSLGQGVSYEQYF.

The chain couples TRBV28 to TRBJ2-5, with 7 nucleotides matching TRBD1. The CDR3 runs 12 residues. Losses at the gene ends were 8 bases for V and 5 bases for J; bases not matched to a gene: 5. The germline CDR1 and CDR2 sequences are MDHEN and SYDVKM. CDR3 sequence: CASGQDRETQYF. In nucleotides, the CDR3 is TGTGCCAGCGGGCAGGACAGGGAGACCCAGTACTTC.

This chain joins TRBV9 and TRBJ1-1; unclear D gene. The germline V gene encodes CDR1 SGDLS and CDR2 YYNGEE. Trimming removed 0 bases from V and 1 base from J, with 7 bases in between. The CDR3 is 14 residues long. In nucleotides, the CDR3 is TGTGCCAGCAGCGTAGTTGAGAGGAACACTGAAGCTTTCTTT. Protein product: CASSVVERNTEAFF.

The chain is built from TRBV29-1 and TRBJ1-3; tentatively, D is TRBD1 (5 bases). There are 14 residues in the CDR3. The V and J ends lost 1 base and 4 bases respectively, with 11 bases between them. CDR1 is SQVTM, CDR2 ANQGSEA, per germline. CDR3 DNA sequence: TGCAGCGTTGAAGTCCCAGGGTGGGGAAACACCATATATTTT. It is translated as CSVEVPGWGNTIYF.

This clone appeared a single time. CDR3 residues: CASSSGNRDGRTDTQYF. The CDR3 DNA reads as TGCGCCAGCAGCTCCGGAAACAGGGACGGTCGCACAGATACGCAGTATTTT. The chain joins TRBV5-1 to TRBJ2-3, with D tentatively TRBD1 (6 bases). Trimming left V 3 bases short and J 1 base short, with 18 bases between. CDR1 is SGHRS, CDR2 YFSETQ, per germline. The CDR3 is 17 residues long.

V gene TRBV9 combines with J gene TRBJ2-1, with no clear D. Trimming removed 0 bases from V and 11 bases from J, with 15 bases in between. This CDR3 region has 14 residues. The germline CDR1 and CDR2 sequences are SGDLS and YYNGEE. The CDR3 region is CASSVGSTANQQFF. CDR3 in DNA: TGTGCCAGCAGCGTAGGTTCGACGGCGAATCAGCAGTTCTTC.

This clone was counted a few times. V is TRBV5-1 and J is TRBJ2-1, with 11 bases fitting TRBD2. The CDR3 is made up of 16 amino acids. Trimming cost V 4 bases and J 6 bases; bases outside gene matches: 9. CDR1 SGHRS and CDR2 YFSETQ come from the germline V gene. In nucleotides, the CDR3 is TGCGCCAGCAGCGGGCTTAGCGGGGGGGCCGGCAATGAGCAGTTCTTC. Translation gives CASSGLSGGAGNEQFF. The whole variable domain, remainder taken from reference TRBV5-1 and TRBJ2-1, is KAGVTQTPRYLIKTRGQQVTLSCSPISGHRSVSWYQQTPGQGLQFLFEYFSETQRNKGNFPGRFSGRQFSNSRSEMNVSTLELGDSALYLCASSGLSGGAGNEQFFGPGTRLTVL.

The chain has TRBV13 and TRBJ1-2, with D perhaps matching TRBD1 (6 bases). The CDR3 covers 15 residues. V was clipped by 0 bases and J by 3 bases, with 11 bases between them. CDR1 and CDR2 from the germline V gene are PRHDT and FYEKMQ (reference sequence). The CDR3 sequence is CASSLGGHRDYGYTF. CDR3 bases: TGTGCCAGCAGCTTAGGTGGGCACAGGGACTATGGCTACACCTTC.

The genes are TRBV4-1 and TRBJ1-6; TRBD1 is a possible D gene (6 bases). Trimming took 0 bases from V and 8 from J, leaving 14 bases between them. Per germline, CDR1 MGHRA and CDR2 YSYEKL. This CDR3 has 16 residues. The CDR3 DNA reads TGCGCCAGCAGCCAAGAGCAAGCCAGGGGTGATTCACCCCTCCACTTT. This gives the protein CASSQEQARGDSPLHF.

V is TRBV11-2 and J is TRBJ2-7; tentative D call: TRBD1 (6 bases). The CDR3 has 16 amino acids. Trimming removed 7 bases from V and 6 bases from J, with 25 bases in between. The V gene's germline CDR1 is SGHAT and CDR2 FQNNGV. The CDR3 coding sequence is TGTGCCAGCAACCCTTCCTGGGACACGCCGAGAGGCGAGCAGTACTTC. Translating it yields CASNPSWDTPRGEQYF.

The chain employs TRBV6-1 and TRBJ2-7; 7 positions match TRBD2. With V trimmed by 6 bases and J by 2 bases, 1 base remained unmatched. CDR1 and CDR2 (germline): MNHNS, SASEGT. The CDR3 is 12 residues long. The CDR3 DNA sequence: TGTGCCAGCAGGGGGGGGGCCTACGAGCAGTACTTC. It codes for CASRGGAYEQYF.

The chain recombines TRBV10-3 with TRBJ2-7; 8 nucleotides match TRBD1. With V trimmed by 2 bases and J by 4 bases, 7 bases remained unmatched. Per germline, CDR1 ENHRY and CDR2 SYGVKD. CDR3 length: 15 residues. CDR3: CAISERAGQGYEQYF. The CDR3 DNA sequence: TGTGCCATCAGTGAGCGTGCAGGACAGGGTTACGAGCAGTACTTC.

CDR3 in DNA: TGTGCCAGCAGCGGAGAGAGACAGACCGAAGCTTTCTTT. Protein sequence: CASSGERQTEAFF. J is TRBJ1-1 and V is TRBV7-2; the D gene is possibly TRBD1 (5 bases). V was pared by 5 bases and J by 8 bases, with 15 bases between. Germline assignment: CDR1 SGHTA and CDR2 FQGNSA. The CDR3 is 13 amino acids.

The V and J genes are TRBV25-1 and TRBJ1-4; 9 positions match TRBD1. The V gene end was trimmed by 3 bases and the J gene end by 7 bases; junction bases not matched to a gene: 12. The germline V gene encodes CDR1 MGHDK and CDR2 SYGVNS. The CDR3 extends over 17 amino acids. CDR3 DNA: TGTGCCAGCAGTGACCCCGAGCAGACAGGGGGTTTTGAAAAACTGTTTTTT. It codes for CASSDPEQTGGFEKLFF.

The chain carries TRBV16 and TRBJ1-6; possible D gene TRBD1, 6 bases. This CDR3 spans 14 amino acids. The germline V and J ends were trimmed by 4 bases and 8 bases, with 12 bases remaining between them. The germline V gene has CDR1 KGHSY and CDR2 FQNENV. The CDR3 protein is CASSLQGSDSPLHF. CDR3 bases: TGTGCCAGCAGCCTCCAGGGGTCAGATTCACCCCTCCACTTT.

V usage is TRBV6-5 and J usage is TRBJ2-7; D gene uncertain. The germline V and J ends were trimmed by 4 bases and 2 bases, with 9 bases remaining between them. This CDR3 comprises 13 residues. CDR1 is MNHEY, CDR2 SVGAGI, per germline. CDR3 sequence (DNA): TGTGCCAGCAGTTTTGGGGTCCCCTACGAGCAGTACTTC. Protein: CASSFGVPYEQYF.

The gene calls are TRBV11-1 and TRBJ2-1; a possible D gene is TRBD2 (6 bases). Germline lookup yields CDR1 SGHAT and CDR2 FQDESV (reference sequence). The V and J ends lost 3 bases and 3 bases respectively, with 21 bases between them. The CDR3 sequence is 18 residues long. CDR3 coding DNA: TGTGCCAGCAGCTTCGAGGGTCCAGTCGGGACTTTCTACAATGAGCAGTTCTTC. This translates into CASSFEGPVGTFYNEQFF.

The CDR3 bases are TGTGCCTGGAGTGTTGGAGGGGGCCTGTTTTTT. Protein: CAWSVGGGLFF. The chain joins TRBV30 to TRBJ1-4; TRBD1 matches at 7 bases. Germline CDR1 GTSNPN, CDR2 SVGIG (reference sequence). V dropped 0 bases and J dropped 14; count of bases not matched to a gene: 3. The CDR3 totals 11 residues.

The chain is built from TRBV18 and TRBJ2-5; D call uncertain. Per the germline V gene, CDR1 is KGHSH and CDR2 is LQKENI. Deletions cut 3 bases from V and 3 bases from J, with 17 bases between. This CDR3 has 16 amino acids. The chain's CDR3 is CASSPSTALIEETQYF. CDR3 sequence (DNA): TGTGCCAGCTCACCTTCTACAGCACTAATCGAAGAGACCCAGTACTTC.

This clone came up once. The rearrangement links TRBV27 to TRBJ1-5, with 9 positions matching TRBD1. Germline V gene sequence: CDR1 MNHEY, CDR2 SMNVEV (reference sequence). This CDR3 has 16 amino acids. The trim removed 1 base at V and 12 bases at J, leaving 13 bases unmatched. The CDR3 DNA follows: TGTGCCAGCAGTTTATTTGGGGGACAGGGATTCGCTTACCAGCATTTT. Its protein is CASSLFGGQGFAYQHF.